Listed here is a single TCR beta chain. The CDR3 has 13 residues. J gave up 6 bases and V 6 bases, and 3 bases lay outside the gene matches. CDR1 and CDR2 (germline): MNHEY, SVGAGI. This specimen belongs to a study of technical replicates of blood from a few donors. Clones were sequenced by immunoSEQ multiplex PCR, and TCRdb holds only the in-frame ones, with some missing. The sample contains about 97,000 clones, 95% to 96% of which appear only once. The sequence came from a human donor in good health. The specimen was T cells isolated from PBMCs. The V gene is TRBV6-5, the J gene TRBJ1-5, with 9 bases identical to TRBD1. CDR3 protein: CASRDRGGQPQHF. As DNA, the CDR3 is TGTGCCAGCAGGGACAGGGGCGGTCAGCCCCAGCATTTT.